This entry lists 11 T cell receptor beta chains sequenced from one sample in a study of identical twins. Using its own MiXCR run on the 5' RACE reads, TCRdb lists one record per CDR3 protein. The sample lists some 590,000 distinct CDR3 sequences, 9% to 10% occurring once. Another study also made use of these data, one on yellow fever vaccine responses in identical twins.

Sequencing input: PBMCs. These receptors originate from a woman aged 18-29 years in good health.

This clonotype came up many times. V usage is TRBV5-1 and J usage is TRBJ1-1; TRBD1 might be the D (5 bases). CDR1 is SGHRS, CDR2 YFSETQ, per germline. This CDR3 comprises 15 residues. Trimming stripped 1 base from V and 0 bases from J, with 10 bases between. The DNA for the CDR3 is TGCGCCAGCAGCTTGTCTCCAGGGCTGAACACTGAAGCTTTCTTT. As protein: CASSLSPGLNTEAFF.

The chain has TRBV30 and TRBJ2-1, with a possible D match to TRBD2 (6 bases). CDR1 and CDR2 from the germline V gene are GTSNPN and SVGIG (reference sequence). The CDR3 totals 12 residues. V dropped 2 bases and J dropped 10 bases, with 12 bases sitting between them. The CDR3 region has the DNA TGTGCCTGGAGTCCACGGGGGTGGGAGCAGTTCTTC. Translating gives CAWSPRGWEQFF.

In its sample, this clonotype was seen many times. The V gene is TRBV20-1, the J gene TRBJ1-1; D gene ambiguous. V lost 5 bases, J lost 3 bases, and 13 bases lay in between. The CDR3 contains 13 residues. Germline values: CDR1 DFQATT, CDR2 SNEGSKA (reference sequence). The CDR3 is CSAGQSGYTEAFF. The CDR3 DNA reads TGCAGTGCTGGTCAGAGTGGGTACACTGAAGCTTTCTTT.

In its sample, this clonotype was seen a few times. The chain is built from TRBV4-1 and TRBJ2-7, with a tentative D call TRBD1 (5 bases). Between the trimmed V and J ends, which lost 1 base and 2 bases, there was a span of 12 bases. This CDR3 is 15 amino acids long. Germline CDR1 MGHRA, CDR2 YSYEKL. This CDR3 reads CASSQAGPSPYEQYF. CDR3 DNA: TGCGCCAGCAGCCAAGCAGGGCCCAGCCCCTACGAGCAGTACTTC.

This clonotype was found a few times. The V and J genes are TRBV4-3 and TRBJ2-2; 7 bases fit TRBD1. CDR3 length: 16 residues. Germline trimming cut 3 bases from V and 6 bases from J; bases unmatched to any gene: 10. The germline gives CDR1 LGHNA, CDR2 YSLEER. The DNA for the CDR3 is TGCGCCAGCAGCCACCAACAGGGGTTGGACGCCGGGGAGCTGTTTTTT. This translates into CASSHQQGLDAGELFF.

The rearrangement joins TRBV5-1 to TRBJ1-5, with 8 positions matching TRBD1. J gave up 6 bases and V 4 bases, and 9 bases lay outside the gene matches. The CDR3 loop spans 15 amino acids. Per germline, CDR1 SGHRS and CDR2 YFSETQ. The CDR3 DNA follows: TGCGCCAGCAGCGCTGCAGGGGGCGCGGGTCAGCCCCAGCATTTT. Protein: CASSAAGGAGQPQHF.

The table lists this clonotype with a few counts. The chain links TRBV5-6 to TRBJ2-4; no clear D gene. The CDR3 is 16 residues long. In germline, CDR1 is SGHDT, CDR2 YYEEEE. Trimming removed 4 bases from V and 0 bases from J, with 14 bases in between. CDR3 in DNA: TGTGCCAGCAGCAACCCATTACAGCTAGCCAAAAACATTCAGTACTTC. The encoded protein is CASSNPLQLAKNIQYF.

This clonotype was seen many times. The chain carries TRBV3-1 and TRBJ1-4, with a weak D call TRBD1 (5 bases). V was clipped by 0 bases and J by 5 bases, with 13 bases between them. Germline lookup yields CDR1 LGHDT and CDR2 YNNKEL (reference sequence). The CDR3 has 16 amino acids. The CDR3 reads CASSQDRGVSNEKLFF. In DNA form, the CDR3 reads TGTGCCAGCAGCCAAGATCGAGGGGTCAGCAATGAAAAACTGTTTTTT.

This clonotype has ten or more counts. V and J are TRBV7-8 and TRBJ2-7, with 7 positions matching TRBD1. With 6 bases clipped from V and 0 bases from J, the junction kept 11 bases outside the gene matches. The germline V gene has CDR1 SGHVS and CDR2 FQNEAQ. This CDR3 region has 16 residues. The CDR3 is CASSSRGTVLSYEQYF. The CDR3 coding sequence is TGTGCCAGCAGTTCCAGAGGGACAGTCCTCTCCTACGAGCAGTACTTC.

This clonotype was seen many times. The chain uses TRBV2 and TRBJ2-1; D unresolved. CDR1 is SNHLY and CDR2 is FYNNEI in the germline V gene. The CDR3 contains 12 residues. V lost 4 bases and J lost 7, with 8 bases in between. CDR3 sequence reads: CASSGWGNEQFF. The CDR3 DNA is TGTGCCAGCAGTGGGTGGGGAAATGAGCAGTTCTTC.

The chain combines TRBV20-1 with TRBJ2-5, with 9 bases aligning to TRBD1. Germline values: CDR1 DFQATT, CDR2 SNEGSKA (reference sequence). CDR3 length equals 13 residues. After removal of 4 bases from V and 5 bases from J, the junction contained 5 bases not matched to a gene. The CDR3 nucleotides are TGCAGTGCTATGACAGGGGGTATGGAGACCCAGTACTTC. This sequence encodes CSAMTGGMETQYF.